Described below is a single TCR beta chain sequence and its context. Its target is not known. TCRdb keeps only in-frame clones here, not all; method: immunoSEQ multiplex PCR. The sample records under 170,000 clones, less than 95% being singletons. These data originate in a study of T cell responses to AZD1222 COVID-19 vaccine. Study information: The analysis combined second doses at about 4 or about 12 weeks. Study results and caveats: A mostly white British donor set with more females was recruited, and clonal diversity was possibly underestimated. Compared with day 0, the breadth and depth of the Spike-specific TCR repertoire rose significantly after two doses of AZD1222.

Germline lookup yields CDR1 SNHLY and CDR2 FYNNEI. After removal of 2 bases from V and 7 bases from J, the junction contained 5 bases not matched to a gene. There are 14 residues in the CDR3. The sequence was obtained from an adult in good health. Specimen: peripheral blood, collected on day 0 of AZD1222 vaccination. The rearrangement uses TRBV2 and TRBJ1-5; 7 nucleotides agree with TRBD1. The CDR3 DNA reads as TGTGCCAGCAGTGAAAGACAGGGATTCCAGCCCCAGCATTTT. Its translation is CASSERQGFQPQHF.